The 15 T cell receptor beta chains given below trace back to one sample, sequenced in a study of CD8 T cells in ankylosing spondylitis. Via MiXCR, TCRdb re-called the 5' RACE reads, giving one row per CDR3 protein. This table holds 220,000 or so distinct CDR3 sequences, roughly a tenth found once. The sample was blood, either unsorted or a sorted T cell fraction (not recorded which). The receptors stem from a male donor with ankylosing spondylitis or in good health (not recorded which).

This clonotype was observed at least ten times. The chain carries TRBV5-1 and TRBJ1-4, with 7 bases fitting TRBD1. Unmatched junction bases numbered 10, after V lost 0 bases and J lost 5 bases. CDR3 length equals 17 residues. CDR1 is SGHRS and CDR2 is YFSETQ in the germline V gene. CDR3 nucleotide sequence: TGCGCCAGCAGCTTGGTGGGACCGGGACAGCAGAATGAAAAACTGTTTTTT. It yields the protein CASSLVGPGQQNEKLFF.

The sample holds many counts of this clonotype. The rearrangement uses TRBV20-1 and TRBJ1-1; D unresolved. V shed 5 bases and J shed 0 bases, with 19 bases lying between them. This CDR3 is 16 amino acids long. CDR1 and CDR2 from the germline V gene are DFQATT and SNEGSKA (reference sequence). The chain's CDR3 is CSAHLAGTELNTEAFF. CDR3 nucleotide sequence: TGCAGTGCTCACCTCGCAGGAACAGAGCTGAACACTGAAGCTTTCTTT.

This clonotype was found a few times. CDR3 DNA sequence: TGTGCCAGCAGCGTCGACGCCCGGGACTTGGGCAATGAGCAGTTCTTC. Translating it yields CASSVDARDLGNEQFF. The chain couples TRBV9 to TRBJ2-1, with D perhaps matching TRBD2 (6 bases). CDR1 SGDLS and CDR2 YYNGEE come from the germline V gene. V lost 2 bases, J lost 6 bases, and 18 bases lay in between. The CDR3 spans 16 residues.

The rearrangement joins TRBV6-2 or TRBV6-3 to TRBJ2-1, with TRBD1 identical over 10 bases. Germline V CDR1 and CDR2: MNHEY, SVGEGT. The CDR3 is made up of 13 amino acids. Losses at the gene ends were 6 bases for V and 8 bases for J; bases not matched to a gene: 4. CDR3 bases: TGTGCCAGCAGACCGACAGGGGGCGATGAGCAGTTCTTC. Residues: CASRPTGGDEQFF.

For the CDR3, the DNA is TGTGCCAGCAGCCTATCTGGACAGGGGGGAGCCTACGAGCAGTACTTC. It specifies CASSLSGQGGAYEQYF. V gene TRBV7-2 combines with J gene TRBJ2-7; 10 bases match TRBD1. J was trimmed by 2 bases and V by 5 bases; bases with no gene match: 9. The CDR3 runs to 16 residues. Germline loops: CDR1 SGHTA, CDR2 FQGNSA. The variable domain in full, with the rest retrieved from reference TRBV7-2 and TRBJ2-7, is GAGVSQSPSNKVTEKGKDVELRCDPISGHTALYWYRQSLGQGLEFLIYFQGNSAPDKSGLPSDRFSAERTGGSVSTLTIQRTQQEDSAVYLCASSLSGQGGAYEQYFGPGTRLTVT.

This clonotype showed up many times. The CDR3 DNA is TGTGCCAGCAGCTTGAGCGGACAGGGGGCGACAGATACGCAGTATTTT. As protein: CASSLSGQGATDTQYF. The chain employs TRBV7-2 and TRBJ2-3, with TRBD1 matching over 11 bases. Losses at the gene ends were 3 bases for V and 3 bases for J; bases not matched to a gene: 5. The CDR3 extends over 16 amino acids. Germline V gives CDR1 SGHTA, CDR2 FQGNSA.

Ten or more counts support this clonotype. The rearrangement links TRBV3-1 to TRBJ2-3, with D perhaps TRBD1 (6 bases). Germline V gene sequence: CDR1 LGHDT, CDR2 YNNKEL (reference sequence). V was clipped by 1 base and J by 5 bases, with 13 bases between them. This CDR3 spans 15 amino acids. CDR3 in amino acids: CASSQGQVYEDTQYF. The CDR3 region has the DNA TGTGCCAGCAGCCAAGGACAGGTGTATGAAGATACGCAGTATTTT.

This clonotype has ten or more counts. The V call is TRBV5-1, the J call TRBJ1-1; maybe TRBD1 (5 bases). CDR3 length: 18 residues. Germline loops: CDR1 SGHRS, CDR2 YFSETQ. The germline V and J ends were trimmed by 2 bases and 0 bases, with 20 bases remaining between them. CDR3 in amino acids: CASSLSDSLPSMNTEAFF. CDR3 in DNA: TGCGCCAGCAGCTTATCCGACAGCCTCCCGTCCATGAACACTGAAGCTTTCTTT.

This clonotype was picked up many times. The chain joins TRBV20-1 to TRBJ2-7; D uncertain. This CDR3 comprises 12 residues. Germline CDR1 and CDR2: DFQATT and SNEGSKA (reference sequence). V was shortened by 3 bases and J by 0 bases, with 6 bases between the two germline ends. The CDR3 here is CSASGVSYEQYF. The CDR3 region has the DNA TGCAGTGCTAGTGGGGTCTCCTACGAGCAGTACTTC.

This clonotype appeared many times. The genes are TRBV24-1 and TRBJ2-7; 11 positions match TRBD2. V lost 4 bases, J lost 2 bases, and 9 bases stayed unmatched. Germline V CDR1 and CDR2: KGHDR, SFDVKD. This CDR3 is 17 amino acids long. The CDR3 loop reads CATSDNPPTSGAYEQYF. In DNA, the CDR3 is TGTGCCACCAGTGACAACCCACCGACTAGCGGGGCCTACGAGCAGTACTTC.

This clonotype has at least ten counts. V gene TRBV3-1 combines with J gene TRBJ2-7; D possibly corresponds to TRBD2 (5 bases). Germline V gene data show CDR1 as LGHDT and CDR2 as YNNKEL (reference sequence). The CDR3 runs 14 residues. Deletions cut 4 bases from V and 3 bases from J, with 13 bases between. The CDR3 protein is CASSPRVGLYEQYF. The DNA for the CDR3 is TGTGCCAGCAGCCCGCGGGTTGGGCTCTACGAGCAGTACTTC.

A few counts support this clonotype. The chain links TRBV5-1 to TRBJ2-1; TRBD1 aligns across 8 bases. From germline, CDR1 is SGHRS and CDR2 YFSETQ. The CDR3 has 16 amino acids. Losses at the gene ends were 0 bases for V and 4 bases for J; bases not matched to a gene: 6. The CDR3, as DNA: TGCGCCAGCAGCTTGGATATGACAGGGGCATACAATGAGCAGTTCTTC. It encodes CASSLDMTGAYNEQFF. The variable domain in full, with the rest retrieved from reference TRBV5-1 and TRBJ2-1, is KAGVTQTPRYLIKTRGQQVTLSCSPISGHRSVSWYQQTPGQGLQFLFEYFSETQRNKGNFPGRFSGRQFSNSRSEMNVSTLELGDSALYLCASSLDMTGAYNEQFFGPGTRLTVL.

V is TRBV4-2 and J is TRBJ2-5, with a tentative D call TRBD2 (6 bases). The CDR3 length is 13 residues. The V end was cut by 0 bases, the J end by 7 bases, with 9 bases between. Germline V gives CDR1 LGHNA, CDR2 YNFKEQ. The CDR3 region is CASSQEPRGTQYF. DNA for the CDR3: TGTGCCAGCAGCCAAGAACCGCGGGGGACCCAGTACTTC.

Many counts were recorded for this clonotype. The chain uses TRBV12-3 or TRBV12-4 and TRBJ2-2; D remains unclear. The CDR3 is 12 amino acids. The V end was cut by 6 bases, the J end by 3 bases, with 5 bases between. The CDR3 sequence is CASSGDTGELFF. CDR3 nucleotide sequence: TGTGCCAGCAGCGGCGACACCGGGGAGCTGTTTTTT.

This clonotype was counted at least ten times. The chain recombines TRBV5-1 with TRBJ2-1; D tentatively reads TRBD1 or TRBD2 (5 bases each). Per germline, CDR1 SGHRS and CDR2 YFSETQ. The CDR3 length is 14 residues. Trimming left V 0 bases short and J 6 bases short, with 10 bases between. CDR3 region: CASSLAGTSNEQFF. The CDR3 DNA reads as TGCGCCAGCAGCTTGGCAGGGACCAGCAATGAGCAGTTCTTC.